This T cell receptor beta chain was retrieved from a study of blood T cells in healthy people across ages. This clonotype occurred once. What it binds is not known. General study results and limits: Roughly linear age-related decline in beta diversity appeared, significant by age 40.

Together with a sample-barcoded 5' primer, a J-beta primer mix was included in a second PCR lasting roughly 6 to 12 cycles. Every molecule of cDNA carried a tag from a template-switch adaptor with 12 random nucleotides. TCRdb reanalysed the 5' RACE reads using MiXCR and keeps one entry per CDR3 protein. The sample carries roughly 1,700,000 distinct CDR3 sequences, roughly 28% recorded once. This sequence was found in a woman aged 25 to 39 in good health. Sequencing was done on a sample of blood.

The CDR3 here is CARIKREHNEQFF. CDR3 in DNA: TGCGCCAGGATAAAGCGCGAGCACAATGAGCAGTTCTTC. V and J are TRBV10-1 and TRBJ2-1; D unclear. V gave up 9 bases and J gave up 5 bases, with 14 bases separating them. Germline loops: CDR1 WNHNN, CDR2 SYGVQD (reference sequence). This CDR3 spans 13 amino acids.